This note documents a single T cell receptor beta chain sequence. The antigen is not known. Trimming took off 7 bases at V and 1 base at J, with 14 bases between the two ends. The CDR3 runs 15 residues. Quantitative 5'-RACE with molecular barcodes generated TCR beta libraries. TCRdb ran MiXCR on the 5' RACE reads and lists one entry per CDR3 protein. The data contain 500,000 to 550,000 distinct CDR3 sequences, about 12% of them singletons. This specimen comes from a study of CD8 T cells in ankylosing spondylitis. Study outcomes and limitations: The study identified a TCR beta motif of eight highly homologous variants that appeared characteristic of ankylosing spondylitis blood.

The sequence was collected from a male donor with ankylosing spondylitis. The chain couples TRBV12-3 or TRBV12-4 to TRBJ1-5; D is unresolved. Sequenced: blood, either unsorted or a sorted T cell fraction (not recorded which). CDR3 residues: CASTRRLGSNQPQHF. CDR3 in DNA: TGTGCCAGCACCCGAAGGTTGGGGAGCAATCAGCCCCAGCATTTT.